A selection of T cell receptor beta chains follows, all from one sample in a study of blood T cell repertoires in COVID-19. TCRdb's copy holds only in-frame clones and misses some; the assay was immunoSEQ multiplex PCR. The repertoire holds approximately 36,000 clones, with about 82% as singletons. Sample: peripheral blood. Receptor source: a man aged 45-65 years with active COVID-19. The conserved cysteine and the conserved F or W are not part of the CDR3 here. D genes are given only for firm matches.

j_call v_call d_call cdr3_aa
TRBJ2-1 TRBV19 TRBD2 ASSGTSGGGNEQF
TRBJ2-7 TRBV18 TRBD1 ASSESRGHGQY
TRBJ2-4 TRBV15 - ATSRDLQSRNIQY
TRBJ1-3 TRBV18 TRBD1 ASSPSGTGGFIGRNTIY
TRBJ1-1 TRBV7-9 TRBD1 ASSRPGTGGTEAF
TRBJ1-2 TRBV5-4 - ASSLTGPYGYT
TRBJ2-5 TRBV6-5 - ASRAQAGQQETQY
TRBJ2-1 TRBV5-1 TRBD2 ASSFPRLAGGFLGEQF
TRBJ1-6 TRBV9 - ASSGRDSPLH
TRBJ2-7 TRBV15 TRBD1 ATSRVGQGFYEQY
TRBJ1-1 TRBV6-2/TRBV6-3 - ASSYSAGGTEAF
TRBJ2-3 TRBV10-3 TRBD2 AISDPTSGGGTDTQY
TRBJ2-1 TRBV27 - ASTSPGTYNEQF
TRBJ1-2 TRBV24-1 - ATSDPRTRVHGYT
TRBJ1-2 TRBV7-2 TRBD1 ASSLYQGAKYGYT
TRBJ2-1 TRBV6-5 TRBD2 ASSYSAGGPYNEQF
TRBJ2-3 TRBV5-4 - ASSLGQHTDTQY
TRBJ1-6 TRBV6-2/TRBV6-3 TRBD1 ASSLRDRGTPLH
TRBJ1-1 TRBV29-1 - SVRYGGTMNTEAF
TRBJ1-3 TRBV6-1 - ASSGSRSSGNTIY
TRBJ2-2 TRBV7-9 - ASSWTPNTGELF
TRBJ1-3 TRBV5-6 TRBD1 ASIETGVGNTIY
TRBJ2-2 TRBV10-3 - AISGPGPDVAAGELF
TRBJ2-6 TRBV5-1 - ASSSSVSGANVLT
TRBJ2-5 TRBV3-1/TRBV3-2 TRBD2 ASSQDQGLAGETQY
TRBJ2-7 TRBV4-1 TRBD2 ASSQDFLAEGGEQY
TRBJ2-7 TRBV11-2 - ASSLDGQQQY
TRBJ2-2 TRBV18 - AARGRADGELF
TRBJ1-2 TRBV6-2/TRBV6-3 - ASSYPGVGYYGYT
TRBJ2-7 TRBV11-2 - ASSLGTDYEQY
TRBJ2-2 TRBV12-3/TRBV12-4 - ASSRTVTGELF
TRBJ1-3 TRBV6-5 - ASSLDSQGNTIY
TRBJ2-7 TRBV4-1 - ASSPPSGGPQY
TRBJ2-3 TRBV9 - ASSVDSREDTQY
TRBJ1-1 TRBV7-9 - ASRKGGTEAF
TRBJ2-2 TRBV29-1 TRBD2 SVLGQGGKNTGELF
TRBJ1-2 TRBV5-5 TRBD1 ASSLEGTGADYGYT
TRBJ2-3 TRBV5-1 TRBD2 ASSPGAGGATDTQY
TRBJ1-6 TRBV4-1 - ASGWGGSPLH
TRBJ2-3 TRBV4-2 - ASSQDQATDTQY
TRBJ1-4 TRBV5-1 - ASSLGLGGEVEKLF
TRBJ2-3 TRBV3-1/TRBV3-2 - ASSRGGGWPDTQY
TRBJ2-1 TRBV6-1 - ASSDYYNEQF
TRBJ1-5 TRBV21-1 - ASKGRGHNSNQPQH